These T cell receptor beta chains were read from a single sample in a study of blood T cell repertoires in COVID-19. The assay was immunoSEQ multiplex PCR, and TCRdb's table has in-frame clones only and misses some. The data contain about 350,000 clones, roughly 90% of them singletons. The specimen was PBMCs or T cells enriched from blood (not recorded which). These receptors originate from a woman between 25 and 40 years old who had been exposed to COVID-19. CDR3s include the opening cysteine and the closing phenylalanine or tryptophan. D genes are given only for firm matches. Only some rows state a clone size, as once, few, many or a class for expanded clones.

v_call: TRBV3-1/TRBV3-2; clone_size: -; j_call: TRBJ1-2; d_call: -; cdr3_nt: TGTGCCAGCAGTCAGGGGTCAGTTCCTAACTATGGCTACACCTTC; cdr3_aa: CASSQGSVPNYGYTF
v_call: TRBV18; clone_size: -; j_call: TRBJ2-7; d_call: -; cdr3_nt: TGTGCCAGCTCCGCGGACAGGACGGGAGACGAGCAGTACTTC; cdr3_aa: CASSADRTGDEQYF
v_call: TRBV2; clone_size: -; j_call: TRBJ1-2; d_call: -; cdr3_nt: TGTGCCAGCAGAGAGGGGGGGGACTATGGCTACACCTTC; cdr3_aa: CASREGGDYGYTF
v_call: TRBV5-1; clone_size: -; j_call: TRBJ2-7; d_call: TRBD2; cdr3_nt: TGCGCCAGCAGCTCCAAGCTGGGACTAGCGGACTCCTACGAGCAGTACTTC; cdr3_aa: CASSSKLGLADSYEQYF
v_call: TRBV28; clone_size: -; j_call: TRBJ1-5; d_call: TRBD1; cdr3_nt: TGTGCCAGCAGTTTAGGGACAGGGCGCAATCAGCCCCAGCATTTT; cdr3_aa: CASSLGTGRNQPQHF
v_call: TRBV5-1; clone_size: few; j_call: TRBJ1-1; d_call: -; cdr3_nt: TGCGCCAGCAGCCCCTGGTGGTCCGGACAACCCACTGAAGCTTTCTTT; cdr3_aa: CASSPWWSGQPTEAFF
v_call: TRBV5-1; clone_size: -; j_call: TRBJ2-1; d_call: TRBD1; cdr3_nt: TGCGCCAGCAGCTTTCTGGCCCCGACAGGGGGGGACGATGAGCAGTTCTTC; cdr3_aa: CASSFLAPTGGDDEQFF
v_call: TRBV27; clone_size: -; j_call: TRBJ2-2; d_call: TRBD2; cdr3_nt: TGTGCCAGCACCCTACTAGCGGGAGTTGCAGGGGAGCTGTTTTTT; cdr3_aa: CASTLLAGVAGELFF
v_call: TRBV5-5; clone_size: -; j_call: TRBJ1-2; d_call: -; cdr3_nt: TGTGCCAGCAGCTTGGAGGGGTATGGCTACACCTTC; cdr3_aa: CASSLEGYGYTF
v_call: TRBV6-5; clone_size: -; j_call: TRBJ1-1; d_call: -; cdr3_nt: TGTGCCAGCAGTTATTCGGGTCCTTTGGGTACTGAAGCTTTCTTT; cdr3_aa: CASSYSGPLGTEAFF
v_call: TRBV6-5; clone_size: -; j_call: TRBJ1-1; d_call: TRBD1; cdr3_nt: TGTGCCAGCAGTTCCCAGGGGGGTAGGGTGAACACTGAAGCTTTCTTT; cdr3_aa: CASSSQGGRVNTEAFF
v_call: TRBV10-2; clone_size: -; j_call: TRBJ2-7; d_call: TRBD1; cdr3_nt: TGCGCCAGCAGTAATTTACAGGGGATCGGCGAGCAGTACTTC; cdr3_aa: CASSNLQGIGEQYF
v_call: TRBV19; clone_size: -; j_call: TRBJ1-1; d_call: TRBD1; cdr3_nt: TGTGCCAGTAGTACCGCAGGGGGCTCGGGGACTGAAGCTTTCTTT; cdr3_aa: CASSTAGGSGTEAFF
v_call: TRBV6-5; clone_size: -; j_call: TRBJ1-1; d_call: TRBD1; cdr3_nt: TGTGCCAGCAGTTACAAGCGGACAGGGACGACTGAAGCTTTCTTT; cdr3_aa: CASSYKRTGTTEAFF
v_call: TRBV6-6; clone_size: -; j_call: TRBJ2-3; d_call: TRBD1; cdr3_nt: TGTGCCAGCAGTCTAAGGGGGACAGGCGGCACGACAGATACGCAGTATTTT; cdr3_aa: CASSLRGTGGTTDTQYF
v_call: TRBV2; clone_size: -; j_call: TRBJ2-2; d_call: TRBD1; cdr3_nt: TGTGCCAGCAGTTCGGACAGGGGACGTAACACCGGGGAGCTGTTTTTT; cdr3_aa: CASSSDRGRNTGELFF
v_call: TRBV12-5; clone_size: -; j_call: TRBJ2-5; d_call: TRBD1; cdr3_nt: TGTGCTAGTGGTTTCCTGGACAGGGTAAAGACCCAGTACTTC; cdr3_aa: CASGFLDRVKTQYF
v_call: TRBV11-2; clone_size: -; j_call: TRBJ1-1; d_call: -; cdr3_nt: TGTGCCAGCAGCTTAGGTCAGGGAAGGACTGAAGCTTTCTTT; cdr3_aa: CASSLGQGRTEAFF
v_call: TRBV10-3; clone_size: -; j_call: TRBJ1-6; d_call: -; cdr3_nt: TGTGCCGCAAACAAGGACGGTCCGGAGGCACCCCTCCACTTT; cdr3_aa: CAANKDGPEAPLHF
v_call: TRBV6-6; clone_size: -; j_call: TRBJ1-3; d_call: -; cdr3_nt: TGTGCCAGCAGTCTAGTCCCCCTAGGAACCGTTGGAAACACCATATATTTT; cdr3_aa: CASSLVPLGTVGNTIYF
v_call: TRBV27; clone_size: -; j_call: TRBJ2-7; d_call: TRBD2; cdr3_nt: TGTGCCAGCAGTTTGGGACTAGCGGGCGACGAGCAGTACTTC; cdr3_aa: CASSLGLAGDEQYF
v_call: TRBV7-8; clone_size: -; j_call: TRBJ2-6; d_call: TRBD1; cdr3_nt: TGTGCCAGCAGCCCCTCCTCGACAGGGGGTGTAGCTGGGGCCAACGTCCTGACTTTC; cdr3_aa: CASSPSSTGGVAGANVLTF
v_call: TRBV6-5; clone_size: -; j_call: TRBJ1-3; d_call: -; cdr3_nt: TGTGCCAGCAGTCAGACAGGTTCGGGAAACACCATATATTTT; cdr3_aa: CASSQTGSGNTIYF
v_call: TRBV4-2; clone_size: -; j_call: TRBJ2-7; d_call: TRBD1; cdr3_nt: TGTGCCAGCAGCCAAGGGGTGGACAGGGTCACCTACGAGCAGTACTTC; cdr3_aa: CASSQGVDRVTYEQYF
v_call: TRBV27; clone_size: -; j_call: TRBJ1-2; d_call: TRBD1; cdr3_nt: TGTGCCAGCTCTTGGGACAGGACCTTTGGCTATGGCTACACCTTC; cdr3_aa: CASSWDRTFGYGYTF
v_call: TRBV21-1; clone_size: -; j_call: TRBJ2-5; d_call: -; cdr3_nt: TGTGCCAGCAGCAAATCCCCTTCTCGGACAGGGGGAGAGACCCAGTACTTC; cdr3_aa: CASSKSPSRTGGETQYF
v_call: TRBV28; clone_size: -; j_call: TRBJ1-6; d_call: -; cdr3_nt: TGTGCCAGCACTAAGACGTCTAGCTCCTATAATTCACCCCTCCACTTT; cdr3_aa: CASTKTSSSYNSPLHF
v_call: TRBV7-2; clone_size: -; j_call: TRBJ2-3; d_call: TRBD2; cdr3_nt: TGTGCCAGCAGCTTAAGACTAGCTACCACAGATACGCAGTATTTT; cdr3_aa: CASSLRLATTDTQYF
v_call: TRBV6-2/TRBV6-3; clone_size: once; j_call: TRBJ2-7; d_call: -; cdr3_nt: TGTGCCAGCAGCCTGTCACGACGGGATCCAACCTACGAGCAGTACTTC; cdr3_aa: CASSLSRRDPTYEQYF